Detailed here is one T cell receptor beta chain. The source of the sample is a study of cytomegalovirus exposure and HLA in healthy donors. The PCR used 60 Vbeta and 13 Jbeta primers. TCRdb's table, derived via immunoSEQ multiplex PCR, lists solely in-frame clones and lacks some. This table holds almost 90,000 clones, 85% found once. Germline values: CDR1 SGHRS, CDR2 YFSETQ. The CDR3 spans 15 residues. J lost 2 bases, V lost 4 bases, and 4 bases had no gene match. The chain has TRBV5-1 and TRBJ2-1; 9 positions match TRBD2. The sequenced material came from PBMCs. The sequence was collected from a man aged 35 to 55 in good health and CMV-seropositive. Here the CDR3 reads CASSTLAGAYNEQFF. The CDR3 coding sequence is TGCGCCAGCAGCACATTAGCGGGGGCCTACAATGAGCAGTTCTTC.